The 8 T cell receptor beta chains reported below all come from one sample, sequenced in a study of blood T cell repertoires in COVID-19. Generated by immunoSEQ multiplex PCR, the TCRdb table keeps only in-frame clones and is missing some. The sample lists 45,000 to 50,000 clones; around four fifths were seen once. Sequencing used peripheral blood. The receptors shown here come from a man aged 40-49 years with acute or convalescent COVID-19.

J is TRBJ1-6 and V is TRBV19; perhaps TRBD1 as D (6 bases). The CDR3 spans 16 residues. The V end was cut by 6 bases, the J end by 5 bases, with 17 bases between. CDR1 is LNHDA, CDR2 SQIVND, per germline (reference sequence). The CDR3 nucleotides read TGTGCCAGTAGCACCCAGACAGGATTCAATAATTCACCCCTCCACTTT. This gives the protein CASSTQTGFNNSPLHF.

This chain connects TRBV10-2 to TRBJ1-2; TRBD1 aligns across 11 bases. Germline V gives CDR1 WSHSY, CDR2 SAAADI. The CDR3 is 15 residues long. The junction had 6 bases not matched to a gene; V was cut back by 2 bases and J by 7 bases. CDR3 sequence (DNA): TGCGCCAGCAGTGAGACACGGGGACAGGGGGGTGGCTACACCTTC. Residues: CASSETRGQGGGYTF.

The CDR3 loop reads CASSFGLAGRDTQYF. The CDR3 region has the DNA TGTGCCAGCAGCTTTGGACTAGCGGGGAGGGATACGCAGTATTTT. This chain uses TRBV7-8 with TRBJ2-3; 12 nucleotides match TRBD2. CDR1 is SGHVS and CDR2 is FQNEAQ in the germline V gene. V shed 3 bases, J shed 6 bases, and the junction held 4 bases outside the gene matches. CDR3 size: 15 residues.

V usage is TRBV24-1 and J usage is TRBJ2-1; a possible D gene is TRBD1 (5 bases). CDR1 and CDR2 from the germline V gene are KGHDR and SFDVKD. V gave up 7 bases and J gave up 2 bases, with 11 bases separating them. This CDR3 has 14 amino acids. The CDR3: CATRDSQPYNEQFF. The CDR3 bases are TGTGCCACCAGAGACAGCCAACCCTACAATGAGCAGTTCTTC.

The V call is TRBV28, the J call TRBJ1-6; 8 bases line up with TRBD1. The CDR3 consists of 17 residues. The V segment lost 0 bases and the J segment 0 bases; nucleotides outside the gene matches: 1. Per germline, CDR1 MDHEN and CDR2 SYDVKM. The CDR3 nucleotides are TGTGCCAGCAGTTTATGGCAGGGGGCCTCCTATAATTCACCCCTCCACTTT. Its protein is CASSLWQGASYNSPLHF.

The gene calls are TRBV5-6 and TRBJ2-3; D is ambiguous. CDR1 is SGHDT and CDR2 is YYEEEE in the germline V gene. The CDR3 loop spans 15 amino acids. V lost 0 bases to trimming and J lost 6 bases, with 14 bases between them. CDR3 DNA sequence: TGTGCCAGCAGCTTGGCCGCGGCATCTGGGGATACGCAGTATTTT. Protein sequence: CASSLAAASGDTQYF.

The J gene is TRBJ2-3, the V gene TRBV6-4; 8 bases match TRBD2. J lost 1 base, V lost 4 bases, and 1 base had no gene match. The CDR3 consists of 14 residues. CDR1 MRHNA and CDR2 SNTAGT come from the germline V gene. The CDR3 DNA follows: TGTGCCAGCAGTGCGACTAGCGGCACAGATACGCAGTATTTT. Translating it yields CASSATSGTDTQYF.

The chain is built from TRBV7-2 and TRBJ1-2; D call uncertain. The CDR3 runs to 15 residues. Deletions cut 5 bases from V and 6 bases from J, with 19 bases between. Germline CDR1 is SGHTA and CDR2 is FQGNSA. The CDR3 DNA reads TGTGCCAGCAGCCCACGCATGGACTTTTTACATGGCTACACCTTC. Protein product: CASSPRMDFLHGYTF.